Shown below are 12 T cell receptor beta chains from a single sample sequenced in a study of blood T cell repertoires in COVID-19. Sequencing was performed with immunoSEQ multiplex PCR; in TCRdb, only in-frame clones are kept and a portion is missing. The sample contains about 330,000 clones, roughly 87% of which appear only once. The sequenced sample was peripheral blood. Every receptor here comes from a man under 40 with COVID-19, enrolled during active disease.

CDR3 nucleotide sequence: TGTGCCAGCAGCCAGGGGACGGAAAACACTGAAGCTTTCTTT. Translated: CASSQGTENTEAFF. The rearrangement links TRBV7-9 to TRBJ1-1, with D tentatively TRBD1 (6 bases). Germline V lookup: CDR1 SEHNR, CDR2 FQNEAQ (reference sequence). The CDR3 contains 14 residues. V lost 5 bases and J lost 2, with 12 bases in between.

The chain recombines TRBV19 with TRBJ2-3, with a possible D match to TRBD2 (5 bases). From germline, CDR1 is LNHDA and CDR2 SQIVND (reference sequence). V dropped 6 bases and J dropped 0 bases, with 10 bases sitting between them. CDR3 size: 14 residues. CDR3 sequence: CASRRSGSTDTQYF. The CDR3 region has the DNA TGTGCCAGTAGGCGGAGCGGAAGCACAGATACGCAGTATTTT.

As for this clone: The same CDR3 also results from other DNA sequences found in this sample. V usage is TRBV6-5 and J usage is TRBJ2-7, with D possibly being TRBD1 (6 bases). The germline V and J ends were trimmed by 5 bases and 4 bases, with 15 bases remaining between them. CDR1 is MNHEY and CDR2 is SVGAGI in the germline V gene. The CDR3 is made up of 14 amino acids. The CDR3 loop reads CASSPPGVGYEQYF. In DNA, the CDR3 is TGTGCCAGCAGTCCCCCAGGGGTAGGTTACGAGCAGTACTTC.

This clone was picked up one time. The chain recombines TRBV6-2 or TRBV6-3 with TRBJ1-2, with TRBD1 as a possible D gene (5 bases). The CDR3 covers 16 residues. Germline-derived CDR1 and CDR2 are MNHEY and SVGEGT. Trimming stripped 4 bases from V and 3 bases from J, with 18 bases between. This chain's CDR3 is CASSSTDLSGDYGYTF. CDR3 coding DNA: TGTGCCAGCAGTTCCACAGACCTCTCGGGGGACTATGGCTACACCTTC.

The J gene is TRBJ2-3, the V gene TRBV19; D ambiguous. Per germline, CDR1 LNHDA and CDR2 SQIVND (reference sequence). V was pared by 5 bases and J by 7 bases, with 10 bases between. CDR3 length: 12 amino acids. CDR3 residues: CASSSDMNTQYF. CDR3 in DNA: TGTGCCAGTAGTTCCGACATGAATACGCAGTATTTT.

The genes are TRBV6-1 and TRBJ2-7; 8 nucleotides match TRBD1. The CDR3 runs to 15 residues. With V trimmed by 1 base and J by 3 bases, 5 bases remained unmatched. Germline loops: CDR1 MNHNS, CDR2 SASEGT. The CDR3 region has the DNA TGTGCCAGCAGTGAAGTAGGGACAGGCGGCTACGAGCAGTACTTC. Protein product: CASSEVGTGGYEQYF.

The chain is built from TRBV24-1 and TRBJ2-4; 8 bases map to TRBD1. CDR3 length equals 16 residues. Germline V lookup: CDR1 KGHDR, CDR2 SFDVKD. V dropped 2 bases and J dropped 4; count of bases not matched to a gene: 6. CDR3 nucleotide sequence: TGTGCCACCAGTGATTCTGCAGGGGGCTTAAAAAACATTCAGTACTTC. It yields the protein CATSDSAGGLKNIQYF.

This clone is a singleton in its sample. The chain recombines TRBV6-6 with TRBJ1-2, with D tentatively TRBD1 (6 bases). V lost 4 bases and J 3 bases, leaving 18 bases between the germline ends. There are 16 residues in the CDR3. CDR1 and CDR2 from the germline V gene are MNHNY and SVGAGI (reference sequence). The CDR3 region has the DNA TGTGCCAGCAGTTCCTGGCATGGGGGCCAAGACTATGGCTACACCTTC. As protein: CASSSWHGGQDYGYTF.

The chain has TRBV6-5 and TRBJ1-1; 7 bases fit TRBD1. The CDR3 contains 15 residues. Germline assignment: CDR1 MNHEY and CDR2 SVGAGI. Trimming at V came to 5 bases and at J to 1 base, leaving 7 bases not matched to a gene. The CDR3: CASSPWTGSNTEAFF. CDR3 nucleotides: TGTGCCAGCAGTCCGTGGACAGGATCGAACACTGAAGCTTTCTTT.

The chain uses TRBV7-2 and TRBJ2-2; TRBD2 is a possible D gene (5 bases). Germline V lookup: CDR1 SGHTA, CDR2 FQGNSA. Trimming stripped 2 bases from V and 1 base from J, with 11 bases between. CDR3 length equals 16 residues. CDR3 sequence (DNA): TGTGCCAGCAGCTTATATCAAGCGGTGAACACCGGGGAGCTGTTTTTT. Residues: CASSLYQAVNTGELFF.

V usage is TRBV15 and J usage is TRBJ2-5; TRBD1 matches at 7 bases. This CDR3 comprises 14 residues. Trimming took 0 bases from V and 5 from J; bases not matched to a gene: 3. Germline V CDR1 and CDR2: LNHNV, YYDKDF (reference sequence). The CDR3 here is CATSRDYRGETQYF. The CDR3 bases are TGTGCCACCAGCAGAGATTACAGGGGTGAGACCCAGTACTTC.

The chain recombines TRBV9 with TRBJ2-1; 8 bases line up with TRBD1. Germline values: CDR1 SGDLS, CDR2 YYNGEE. J gave up 7 bases and V 4 bases, and 10 bases lay outside the gene matches. The CDR3 is 15 amino acids. In nucleotides, the CDR3 is TGTGCCAGCAGCCCTTGGACAGGGAGTGGAAATGAGCAGTTCTTC. Its translation is CASSPWTGSGNEQFF.